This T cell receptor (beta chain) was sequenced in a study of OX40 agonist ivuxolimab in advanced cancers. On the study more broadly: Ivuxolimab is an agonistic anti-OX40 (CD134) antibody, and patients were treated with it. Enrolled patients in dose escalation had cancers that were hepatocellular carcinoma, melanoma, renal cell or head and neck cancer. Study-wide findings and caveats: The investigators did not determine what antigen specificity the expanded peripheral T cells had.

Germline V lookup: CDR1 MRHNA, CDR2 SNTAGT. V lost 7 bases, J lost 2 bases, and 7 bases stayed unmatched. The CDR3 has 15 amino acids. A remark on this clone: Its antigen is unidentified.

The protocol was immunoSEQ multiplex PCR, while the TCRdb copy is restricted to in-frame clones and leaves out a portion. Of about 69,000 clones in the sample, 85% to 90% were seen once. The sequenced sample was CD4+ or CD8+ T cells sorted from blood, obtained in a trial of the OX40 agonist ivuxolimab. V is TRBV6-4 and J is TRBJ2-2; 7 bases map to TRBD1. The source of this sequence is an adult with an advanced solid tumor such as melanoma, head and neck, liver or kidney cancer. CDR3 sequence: CASMAGTDNTGELFF. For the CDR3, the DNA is TGTGCCAGCATGGCCGGGACAGACAACACCGGGGAGCTGTTTTTT.